The 13 T cell receptor beta chains below all came from one sample that was sequenced in a study of T cells in localized non-small cell lung cancer. TCRdb keeps only in-frame clones here, not all; method: immunoSEQ multiplex PCR. The sample gives over 25,000 clones, about 91% of which show up once; approximately 5% is in the top ten. Sequencing was performed on PBMCs, taken before any cancer treatment. All receptors derive from a man aged 40 to 70 with stage II lung adenocarcinoma.

This clone was found once. The V call is TRBV4-2, the J call TRBJ2-7, with 9 bases lining up with TRBD2. The CDR3 covers 17 residues. Germline V gene lookup returns CDR1 LGHNA and CDR2 YNFKEQ. The ends lost 0 bases at V and 2 bases at J; junction bases unmatched: 8. CDR3 region: CASSQEREGRLAYEQYF. In DNA form, the CDR3 reads TGTGCCAGCAGCCAAGAGCGGGAGGGCAGGCTAGCCTACGAGCAGTACTTC.

The CDR3 loop reads CASSGQEGHEQYF. CDR3 in DNA: TGTGCCAGCAGTGGGCAGGAGGGACACGAGCAGTACTTC. V and J are TRBV6-1 and TRBJ2-7, with a possible D match to TRBD2 (6 bases). From germline, CDR1 is MNHNS and CDR2 SASEGT. The CDR3 has 13 residues. V lost 4 bases and J 5 bases, leaving 12 bases between the germline ends.

This clone was detected once. The rearrangement links TRBV6-6 to TRBJ2-7; no definite D call. The germline V and J ends were trimmed by 8 bases and 5 bases, with 13 bases remaining between them. The V gene's germline CDR1 is MNHNY and CDR2 SVGAGI (reference sequence). This CDR3 spans 12 amino acids. CDR3 protein: CASGSPRNEQYF. The CDR3 DNA is TGTGCCAGCGGGTCTCCCCGAAACGAGCAGTACTTC.

The chain is built from TRBV29-1 and TRBJ2-7; 9 bases line up with TRBD1. Germline lookup yields CDR1 SQVTM and CDR2 ANQGSEA. J was trimmed by 5 bases and V by 7 bases; bases with no gene match: 6. This CDR3 region has 12 residues. The CDR3 region has the DNA TGCAGCGCTTCCGGGACAGGGCACGAGCAGTACTTC. It encodes CSASGTGHEQYF.

The chain joins TRBV4-1 to TRBJ1-2; D might be TRBD1 (6 bases). Germline-derived CDR1 and CDR2 are MGHRA and YSYEKL. V gave up 0 bases and J gave up 8 bases, with 16 bases separating them. The CDR3 extends over 15 amino acids. The CDR3 spells CASSQDNQGIRGYTF. Written as DNA, the CDR3 is TGCGCCAGCAGCCAAGATAACCAGGGGATCCGAGGCTACACCTTC.

The gene calls are TRBV19 and TRBJ2-1; the D gene is possibly TRBD2 (5 bases). Germline values: CDR1 LNHDA, CDR2 SQIVND (reference sequence). This CDR3 has 16 residues. The ends were cut back, 3 bases at V and 4 bases at J, with 16 bases in the middle. The CDR3 here is CASSISAGVLYNEQFF. CDR3 coding DNA: TGTGCCAGTAGTATTAGCGCCGGAGTATTATACAATGAGCAGTTCTTC.

This sequence joins TRBV5-6 and TRBJ2-7, with D perhaps matching TRBD1 (5 bases). The CDR3 contains 13 residues. V gave up 0 bases and J gave up 2 bases, with 6 bases separating them. Germline V gene data show CDR1 as SGHDT and CDR2 as YYEEEE. Written as DNA, the CDR3 is TGTGCCAGCAGCTTGGGCAGGGCCTACGAGCAGTACTTC. Protein: CASSLGRAYEQYF.

The chain carries TRBV14 and TRBJ2-3, with a tentative D call TRBD2 (5 bases). CDR3 length: 15 amino acids. Germline V gives CDR1 SGHDN, CDR2 FVKESK. V was shortened by 1 base and J by 1 base, with 9 bases between the two germline ends. CDR3 residues: CASSQVRRGTDTQYF. CDR3 coding DNA: TGTGCCAGCAGCCAAGTCAGGCGGGGCACAGATACGCAGTATTTT.

V gene TRBV7-9 combines with J gene TRBJ2-2; unclear D gene. V was pared by 5 bases and J by 0 bases, with 10 bases between. The CDR3 covers 15 residues. CDR1 and CDR2 (germline): SEHNR, FQNEAQ (reference sequence). In DNA, the CDR3 is TGTGCCAGCAGCCGGCCACCCGCGAACACCGGGGAGCTGTTTTTT. It specifies CASSRPPANTGELFF.

This chain connects TRBV10-3 to TRBJ2-7; D call uncertain. Germline V gene data show CDR1 as ENHRY and CDR2 as SYGVKD. The CDR3 runs 13 residues. The V end lost 7 bases, the J end lost 1 base, and 11 bases lay between the germline ends. CDR3: CAINLSGSYEQYF. Here the CDR3 DNA reads TGTGCCATCAATCTTTCTGGATCCTACGAGCAGTACTTC.

The rearrangement joins TRBV27 to TRBJ1-3; D remains ambiguous. Germline loops: CDR1 MNHEY, CDR2 SMNVEV (reference sequence). Trimming stripped 5 bases from V and 4 bases from J, with 12 bases between. The CDR3 runs 14 residues. DNA of the CDR3: TGTGCCAGCAGTCCAGCCCAACCGGGAAACACCATATATTTT. Translating gives CASSPAQPGNTIYF.

The chain links TRBV19 to TRBJ2-7; no clear D gene. V gave up 5 bases and J gave up 4 bases, with 15 bases separating them. CDR1 LNHDA and CDR2 SQIVND come from the germline V gene (reference sequence). The CDR3 runs to 14 residues. The CDR3 DNA follows: TGTGCCAGTAGTCCCCGAGAGGCTGGATACGAGCAGTACTTC. Its protein product is CASSPREAGYEQYF.

The chain uses TRBV5-1 and TRBJ2-3, with a possible D match to TRBD2 (6 bases). Germline V CDR1 and CDR2: SGHRS, YFSETQ. This CDR3 region has 15 residues. V was clipped by 1 base and J by 2 bases, with 11 bases between them. The CDR3 reads CASSLKRASTDTQYF. CDR3 coding DNA: TGCGCCAGCAGCTTGAAGCGGGCGTCCACAGATACGCAGTATTTT.